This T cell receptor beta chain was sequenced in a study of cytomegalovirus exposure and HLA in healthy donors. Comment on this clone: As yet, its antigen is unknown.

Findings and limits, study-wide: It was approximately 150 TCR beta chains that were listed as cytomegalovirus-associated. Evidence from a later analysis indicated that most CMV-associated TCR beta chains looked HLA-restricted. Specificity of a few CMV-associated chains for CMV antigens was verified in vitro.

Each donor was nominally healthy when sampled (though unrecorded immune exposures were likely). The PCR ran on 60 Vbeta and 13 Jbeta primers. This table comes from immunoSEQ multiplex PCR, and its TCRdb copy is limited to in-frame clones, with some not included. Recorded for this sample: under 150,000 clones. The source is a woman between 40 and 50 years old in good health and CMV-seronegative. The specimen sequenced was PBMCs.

This chain's CDR3 is CASSQSGGYGYTF. The CDR3 nucleotides are TGTGCCAGCAGTCAATCAGGGGGCTATGGCTACACCTTC. This sequence joins TRBV6-6 and TRBJ1-2, with 7 nucleotides matching TRBD1. V gave up 5 bases and J gave up 4 bases; unmatched junction bases: 4. This CDR3 comprises 13 residues. Germline values: CDR1 MNHNY, CDR2 SVGAGI (reference sequence).